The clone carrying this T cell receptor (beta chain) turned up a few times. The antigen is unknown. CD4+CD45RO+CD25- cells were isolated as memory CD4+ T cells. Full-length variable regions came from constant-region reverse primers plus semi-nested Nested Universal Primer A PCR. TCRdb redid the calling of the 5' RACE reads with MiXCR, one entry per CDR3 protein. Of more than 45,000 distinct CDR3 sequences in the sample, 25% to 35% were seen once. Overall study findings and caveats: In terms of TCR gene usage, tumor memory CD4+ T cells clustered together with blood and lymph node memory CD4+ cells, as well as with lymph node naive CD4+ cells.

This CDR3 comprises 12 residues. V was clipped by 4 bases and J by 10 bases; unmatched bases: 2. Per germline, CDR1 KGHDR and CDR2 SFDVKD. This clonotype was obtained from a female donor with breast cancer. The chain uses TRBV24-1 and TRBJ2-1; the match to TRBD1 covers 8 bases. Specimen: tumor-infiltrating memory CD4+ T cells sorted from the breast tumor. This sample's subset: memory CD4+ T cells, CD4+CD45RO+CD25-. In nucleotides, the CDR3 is TGTGCCACCAGTGACCGGGACAGGGAGCAGTTCTTC. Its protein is CATSDRDREQFF.